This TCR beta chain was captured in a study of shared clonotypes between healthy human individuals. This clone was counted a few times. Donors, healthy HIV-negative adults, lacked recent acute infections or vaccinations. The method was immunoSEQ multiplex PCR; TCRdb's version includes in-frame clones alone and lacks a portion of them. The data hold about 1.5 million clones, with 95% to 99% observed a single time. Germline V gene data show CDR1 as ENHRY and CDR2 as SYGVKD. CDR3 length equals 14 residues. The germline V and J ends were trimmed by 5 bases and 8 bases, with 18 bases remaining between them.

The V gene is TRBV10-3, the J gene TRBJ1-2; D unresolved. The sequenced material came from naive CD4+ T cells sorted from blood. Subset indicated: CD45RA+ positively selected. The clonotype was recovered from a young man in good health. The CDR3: CAISLYTFEEGYTF. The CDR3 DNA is TGTGCCATCAGTCTTTACACCTTCGAAGAGGGCTACACCTTC.